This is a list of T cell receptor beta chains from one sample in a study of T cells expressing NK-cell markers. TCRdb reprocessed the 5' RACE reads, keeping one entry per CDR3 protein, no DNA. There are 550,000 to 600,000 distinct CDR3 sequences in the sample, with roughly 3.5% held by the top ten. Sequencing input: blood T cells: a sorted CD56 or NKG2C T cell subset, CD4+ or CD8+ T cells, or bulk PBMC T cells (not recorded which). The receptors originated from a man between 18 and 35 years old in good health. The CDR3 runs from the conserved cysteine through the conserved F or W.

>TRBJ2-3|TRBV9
CASSEERVGPDTQYF
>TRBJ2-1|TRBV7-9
CASSFFLSNEQFF
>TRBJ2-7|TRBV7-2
CASSTSASYEQYF
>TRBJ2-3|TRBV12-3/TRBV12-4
CASSVGADLSTDTQYF
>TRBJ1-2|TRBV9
CASSLMTGYGYTF
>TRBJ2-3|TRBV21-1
CASSKVTRGETDTQYF
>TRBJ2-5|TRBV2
CARGGIREQETQYF
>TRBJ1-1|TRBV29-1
CSVAETTEAFF
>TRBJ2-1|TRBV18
CASSPDASNEQFF
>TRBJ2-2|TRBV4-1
CASSPGLAEHTGELFF
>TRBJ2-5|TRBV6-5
CASSYMSLSGTQYF
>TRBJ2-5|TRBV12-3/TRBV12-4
CASGMGTAQETQYF
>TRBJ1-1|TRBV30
CAWSLSIGAFF
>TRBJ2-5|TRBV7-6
CASSLGPSGETQYF
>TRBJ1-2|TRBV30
CAWTDSRYGYTF
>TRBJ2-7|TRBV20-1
CPLDYPLSDEQYF
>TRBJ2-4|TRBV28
CASRAGGPVAKNIQYF
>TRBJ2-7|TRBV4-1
CASSQDPSGMAYEQYF
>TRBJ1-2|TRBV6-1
CASRRSRESGYGYTF
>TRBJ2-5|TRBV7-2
CASSAAQVYQETQYF
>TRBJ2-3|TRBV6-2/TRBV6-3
CASSSTSGWDTQYF
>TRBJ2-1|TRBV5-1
CASSLGGVPPYNEQFF
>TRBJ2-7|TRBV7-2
CASSLGLDRYEQYF
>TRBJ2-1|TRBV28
CASSSHRLAGENEQFF
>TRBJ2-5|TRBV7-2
CASSLVSRRGETQYF
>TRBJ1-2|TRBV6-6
CASSPTGNGYTF
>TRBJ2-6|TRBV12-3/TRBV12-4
CASSPQTGGGGANVLTF
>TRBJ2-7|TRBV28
CASSPPWTGKYF
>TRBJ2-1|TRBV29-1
CSVGRTSGISLNEQFF
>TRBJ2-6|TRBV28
CASRLVAGGYSGANVLTF
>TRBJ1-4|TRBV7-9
CASSPGPEGGKLFF
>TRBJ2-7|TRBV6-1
CASLKYSSGPSYEQYF